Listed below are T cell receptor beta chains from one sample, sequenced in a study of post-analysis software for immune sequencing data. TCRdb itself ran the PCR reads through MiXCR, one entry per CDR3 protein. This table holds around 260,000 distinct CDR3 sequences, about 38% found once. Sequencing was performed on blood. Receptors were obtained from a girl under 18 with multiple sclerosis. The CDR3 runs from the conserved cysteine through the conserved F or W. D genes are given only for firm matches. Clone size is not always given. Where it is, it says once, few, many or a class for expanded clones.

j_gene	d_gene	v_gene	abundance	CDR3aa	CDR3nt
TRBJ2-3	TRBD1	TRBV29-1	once	CSVGGQDSTDTQYF	TGCAGCGTTGGCGGACAGGATAGCACAGATACGCAGTATTTT
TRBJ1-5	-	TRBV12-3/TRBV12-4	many	CASSLSDSNQPQHF	TGTGCCAGCAGTTTGTCGGATAGCAATCAGCCCCAGCATTTT
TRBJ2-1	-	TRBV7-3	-	CASSLIRDNHNEQFF	TGTGCCAGCAGCTTAATTCGGGACAACCACAATGAGCAGTTCTTC
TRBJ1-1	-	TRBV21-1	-	CASSQRAGTVGGTEAFF	TGTGCCAGCAGCCAAAGAGCGGGTACCGTGGGGGGCACTGAAGCTTTCTTT
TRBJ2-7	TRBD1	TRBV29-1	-	CSVEEFGTGVLEQYF	TGCAGCGTTGAAGAATTCGGGACAGGGGTTCTCGAGCAGTACTTC
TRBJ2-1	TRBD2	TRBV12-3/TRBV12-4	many	CASSPLAGGYNEQFF	TGTGCCAGCAGTCCCCTAGCGGGGGGGTACAATGAGCAGTTCTTC
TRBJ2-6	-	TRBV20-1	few	CSALASLHNVTAPGANVLTF	TGCAGTGCTTTAGCCTCTCTCCACAATGTTACAGCTCCTGGGGCCAACGTCCTGACTTTC
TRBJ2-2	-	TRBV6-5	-	CASSYFGNTGELFF	TGTGCCAGCAGTTACTTCGGGAACACCGGGGAGCTGTTTTTT
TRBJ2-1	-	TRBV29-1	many	CSVAWGAGEGYEQFF	TGCAGCGTTGCGTGGGGGGCGGGAGAAGGCTATGAGCAGTTCTTC
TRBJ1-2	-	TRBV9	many	CASSVVSNYGYTF	TGTGCCAGCAGCGTAGTATCTAACTATGGCTACACCTTC
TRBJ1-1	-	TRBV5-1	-	CASSFIGGTEAFF	TGCGCCAGCAGCTTTATAGGGGGGACTGAAGCTTTCTTT
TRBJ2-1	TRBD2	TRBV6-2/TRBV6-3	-	CASSPAKSRGSYNEQFF	TGTGCCAGCAGTCCCGCCAAGTCGCGGGGGTCCTACAATGAGCAGTTCTTC
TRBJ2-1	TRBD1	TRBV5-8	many	CASSKTGSIHNEQFF	TGTGCCAGCAGCAAGACAGGGTCTATCCACAATGAGCAGTTCTTC
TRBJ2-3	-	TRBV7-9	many	CASSLVPGGGLITDTQYF	TGTGCCAGCAGCTTAGTACCCGGGGGCGGACTTATCACAGATACGCAGTATTTT
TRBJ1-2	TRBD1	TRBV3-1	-	CASRDPQGAMDGYTF	TGTGCCAGCAGAGATCCCCAGGGGGCAATGGATGGCTACACCTTC
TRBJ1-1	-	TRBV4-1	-	CASSQEFEAFF	TGCGCCAGCAGCCAAGAATTCGAAGCTTTCTTT
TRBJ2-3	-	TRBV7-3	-	CASSLRASEVGPSDTQYF	TGTGCCAGCAGCTTAAGGGCTAGCGAGGTCGGGCCGTCAGATACGCAGTATTTT
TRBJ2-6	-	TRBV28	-	CASSLQGIGANVLTF	TGTGCCAGCAGTTTACAGGGAATTGGGGCCAACGTCCTGACTTTC
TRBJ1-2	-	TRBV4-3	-	CASSQDRMPGRGYTF	TGCGCCAGCAGCCAAGATCGAATGCCAGGGAGAGGCTACACCTTC
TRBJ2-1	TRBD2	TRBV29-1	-	CSGHKTSGTDNEQFF	TGCAGCGGGCACAAGACTAGCGGGACGGACAATGAGCAGTTCTTC
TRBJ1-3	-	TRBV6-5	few	CASSEQGSGNTIYF	TGTGCCAGCAGCGAACAGGGCTCTGGAAACACCATATATTTT
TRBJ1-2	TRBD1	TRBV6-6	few	CASSSAQQGNRNGYTF	TGTGCCAGCAGTTCTGCCCAACAGGGGAATAGGAATGGCTACACCTTC
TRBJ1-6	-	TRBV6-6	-	CASTTDLRGMTPLHF	TGTGCCAGCACAACAGATTTGAGGGGTATGACACCCCTCCACTTT
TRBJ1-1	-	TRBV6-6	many	CASSGRGKNTEAFF	TGTGCCAGCAGTGGCAGGGGCAAGAACACTGAAGCTTTCTTT
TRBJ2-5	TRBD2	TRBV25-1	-	CASSEAPSTSVQETQYF	TGTGCCAGCAGTGAAGCCCCTTCGACTAGCGTTCAAGAGACCCAGTACTTC
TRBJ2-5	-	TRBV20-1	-	CSARGYSERETQYF	TGCAGTGCTAGGGGATACAGTGAACGGGAGACCCAGTACTTC
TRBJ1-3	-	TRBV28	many	CASTSGGNTIYF	TGTGCCAGCACCTCTGGTGGAAACACCATATATTTT
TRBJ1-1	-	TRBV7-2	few	CASSLEAAFF	TGTGCCAGCAGCTTAGAGGCAGCTTTCTTT
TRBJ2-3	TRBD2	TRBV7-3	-	CASSLSVAGRDTQYF	TGTGCCAGCAGCTTATCAGTAGCGGGGAGAGATACGCAGTATTTT
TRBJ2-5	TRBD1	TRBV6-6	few	CASSQLPGQKGGTQYF	TGTGCCAGCAGTCAACTGCCGGGACAGAAAGGAGGGACCCAGTACTTC
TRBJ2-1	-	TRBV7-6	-	CASSLGRTTEQFF	TGTGCCAGCAGCTTAGGACGGACTACCGAGCAGTTCTTC
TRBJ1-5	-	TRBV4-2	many	CASSQGTSISNPNQPQHF	TGTGCCAGCAGCCAAGGGACTAGCATCAGCAACCCGAATCAGCCCCAGCATTTT
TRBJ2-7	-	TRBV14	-	CASSQGYAYEQYF	TGTGCCAGCAGCCAAGGATATGCGTACGAGCAGTACTTC
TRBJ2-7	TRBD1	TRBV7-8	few	CASSLERQGGYEQYF	TGTGCCAGCAGCTTAGAGAGACAGGGGGGTTACGAGCAGTACTTC
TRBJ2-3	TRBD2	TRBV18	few	CASSLAGGPADTQYF	TGTGCCAGCAGCTTAGCGGGGGGGCCAGCAGATACGCAGTATTTT
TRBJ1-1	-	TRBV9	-	CASSARGWNTEAFF	TGTGCCAGCAGCGCGAGAGGTTGGAACACTGAAGCTTTCTTT
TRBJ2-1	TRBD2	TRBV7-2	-	CASSFGLAGGASYNEQFF	TGTGCCAGCAGTTTTGGACTAGCGGGGGGGGCTTCCTACAATGAGCAGTTCTTC
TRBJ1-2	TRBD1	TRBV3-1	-	CASSQAEGAGGYTF	TGTGCCAGCAGCCAAGCTGAGGGGGCGGGTGGCTACACCTTC
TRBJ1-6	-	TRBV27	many	CASTGTVNSPLHF	TGTGCCAGCACGGGGACTGTCAATTCACCCCTCCACTTT
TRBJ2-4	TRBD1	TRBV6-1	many	CASSGQRGDIQYF	TGTGCCAGCTCGGGACAGCGAGGGGACATTCAGTACTTC